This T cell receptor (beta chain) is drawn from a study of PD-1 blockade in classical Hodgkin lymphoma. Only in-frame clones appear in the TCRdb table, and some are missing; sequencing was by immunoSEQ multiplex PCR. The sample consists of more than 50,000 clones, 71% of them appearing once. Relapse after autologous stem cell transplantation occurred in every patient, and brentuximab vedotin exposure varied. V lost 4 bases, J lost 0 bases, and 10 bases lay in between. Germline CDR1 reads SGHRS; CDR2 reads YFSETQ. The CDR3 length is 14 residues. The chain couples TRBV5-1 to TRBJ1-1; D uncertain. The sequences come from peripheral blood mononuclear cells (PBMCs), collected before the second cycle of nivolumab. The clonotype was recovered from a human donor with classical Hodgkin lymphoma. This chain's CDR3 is CASSEGAVNTEAFF. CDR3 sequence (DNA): TGCGCCAGCAGCGAGGGCGCCGTGAACACTGAAGCTTTCTTT.